The sequence of this T cell receptor beta chain was determined in a study of blood T cell repertoires in COVID-19. This CDR3 contains 13 residues. V lost 3 bases to trimming and J lost 7 bases, with 7 bases between them. Some clones are missing from TCRdb's copy, which holds only in-frame ones; the method was immunoSEQ multiplex PCR. The repertoire has nearly 300,000 clones, 88% of them found once; the top ten carry approximately 7.2%. This clonotype was obtained from a woman under 40 who had recovered from COVID-19. Sequenced material: peripheral blood. V is TRBV12-3 or TRBV12-4 and J is TRBJ1-6; tentatively, D is TRBD1 (5 bases). CDR3 nucleotide sequence: TGTGCCAGCAGTTTTGGACAAAATTCACCCCTCCACTTT. As protein: CASSFGQNSPLHF.